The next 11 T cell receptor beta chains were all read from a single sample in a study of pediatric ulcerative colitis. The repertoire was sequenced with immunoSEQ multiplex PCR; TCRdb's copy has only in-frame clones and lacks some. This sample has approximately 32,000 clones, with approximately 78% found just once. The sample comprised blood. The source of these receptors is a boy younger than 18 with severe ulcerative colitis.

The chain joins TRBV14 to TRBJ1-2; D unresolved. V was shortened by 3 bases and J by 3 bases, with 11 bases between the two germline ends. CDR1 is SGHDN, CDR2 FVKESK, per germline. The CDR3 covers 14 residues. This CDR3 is CASSQTVDDYGYTF. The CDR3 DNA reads TGTGCCAGCAGCCAGACTGTGGATGACTATGGCTACACCTTC.

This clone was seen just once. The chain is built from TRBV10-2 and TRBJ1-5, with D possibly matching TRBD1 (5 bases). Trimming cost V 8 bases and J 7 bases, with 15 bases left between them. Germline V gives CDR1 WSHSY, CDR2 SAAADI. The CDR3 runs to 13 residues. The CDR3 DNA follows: TGCGCCAGCTGGGCAGGGTCGCGCCAGCCCCAGCATTTT. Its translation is CASWAGSRQPQHF.

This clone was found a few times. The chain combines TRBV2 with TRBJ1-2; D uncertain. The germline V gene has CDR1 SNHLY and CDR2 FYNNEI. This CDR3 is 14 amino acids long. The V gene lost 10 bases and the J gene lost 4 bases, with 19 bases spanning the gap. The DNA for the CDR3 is TGTGCCACCTCCCCCATGGGTTGGGGCTATGGCTACACCTTC. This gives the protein CATSPMGWGYGYTF.

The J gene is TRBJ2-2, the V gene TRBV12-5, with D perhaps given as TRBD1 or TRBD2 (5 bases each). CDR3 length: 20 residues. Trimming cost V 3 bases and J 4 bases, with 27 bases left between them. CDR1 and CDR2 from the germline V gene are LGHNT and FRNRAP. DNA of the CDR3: TGTGCTAGTGGTTTTAGGAGTTTGAACAGGAATACACGGGGCACCGGGGAGCTGTTTTTT. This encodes CASGFRSLNRNTRGTGELFF.

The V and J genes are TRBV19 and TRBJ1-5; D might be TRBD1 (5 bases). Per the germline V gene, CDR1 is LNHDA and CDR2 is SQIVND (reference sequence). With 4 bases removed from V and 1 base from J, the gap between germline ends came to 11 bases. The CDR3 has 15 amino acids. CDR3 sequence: CASSTGTRSNQPQHF. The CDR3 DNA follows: TGTGCCAGTAGTACGGGGACTCGGAGCAATCAGCCCCAGCATTTT. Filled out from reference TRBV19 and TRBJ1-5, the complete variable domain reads DGGITQSPKYLFRKEGQNVTLSCEQNLNHDAMYWYRQDPGQGLRLIYYSQIVNDFQKGDIAEGYSVSREKKESFPLTVTSAQKNPTAFYLCASSTGTRSNQPQHFGDGTRLSIL.

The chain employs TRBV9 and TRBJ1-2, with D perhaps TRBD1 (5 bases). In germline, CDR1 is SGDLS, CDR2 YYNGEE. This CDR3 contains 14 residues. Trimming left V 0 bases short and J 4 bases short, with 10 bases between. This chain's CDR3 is CASSVDPQGYGYTF. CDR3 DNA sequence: TGTGCCAGCAGCGTAGACCCTCAGGGCTATGGCTACACCTTC.

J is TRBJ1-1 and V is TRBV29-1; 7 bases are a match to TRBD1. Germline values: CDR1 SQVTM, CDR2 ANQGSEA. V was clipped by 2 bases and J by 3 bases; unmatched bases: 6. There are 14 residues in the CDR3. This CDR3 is CSVELQGRHTEAFF. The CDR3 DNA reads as TGCAGCGTTGAACTACAGGGGAGGCACACTGAAGCTTTCTTT. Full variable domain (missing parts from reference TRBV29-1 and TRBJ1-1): SAVISQKPSRDICQRGTSLTIQCQVDSQVTMMFWYRQQPGQSLTLIATANQGSEATYESGFVIDKFPISRPNLTFSTLTVSNMSPEDSSIYLCSVELQGRHTEAFFGQGTRLTVV.

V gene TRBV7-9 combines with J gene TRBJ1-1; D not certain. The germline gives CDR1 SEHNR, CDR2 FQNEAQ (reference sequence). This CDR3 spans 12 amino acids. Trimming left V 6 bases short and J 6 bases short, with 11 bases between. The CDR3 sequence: CASSSATPEAFF. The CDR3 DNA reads TGTGCCAGCAGTTCAGCTACCCCTGAAGCTTTCTTT.

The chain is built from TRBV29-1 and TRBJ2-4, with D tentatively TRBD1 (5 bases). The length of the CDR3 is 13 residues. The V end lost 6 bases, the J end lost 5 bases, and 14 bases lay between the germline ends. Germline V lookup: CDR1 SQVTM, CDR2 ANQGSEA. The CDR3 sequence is CSVTDRFQNIQYF. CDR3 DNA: TGCAGCGTCACCGACAGATTCCAAAACATTCAGTACTTC.

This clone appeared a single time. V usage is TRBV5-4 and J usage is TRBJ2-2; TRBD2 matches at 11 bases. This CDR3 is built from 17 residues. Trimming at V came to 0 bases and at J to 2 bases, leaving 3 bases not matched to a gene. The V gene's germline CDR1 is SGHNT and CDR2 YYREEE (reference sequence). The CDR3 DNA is TGTGCCAGCAGCTTGGGGCTAGCGGGGGGCAACACCGGGGAGCTGTTTTTT. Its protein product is CASSLGLAGGNTGELFF. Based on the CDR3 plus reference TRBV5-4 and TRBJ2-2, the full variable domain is ETGVTQSPTHLIKTRGQQVTLRCSSQSGHNTVSWYQQALGQGPQFIFQYYREEENGRGNFPPRFSGLQFPNYSSELNVNALELDDSALYLCASSLGLAGGNTGELFFGEGSRLTVL.

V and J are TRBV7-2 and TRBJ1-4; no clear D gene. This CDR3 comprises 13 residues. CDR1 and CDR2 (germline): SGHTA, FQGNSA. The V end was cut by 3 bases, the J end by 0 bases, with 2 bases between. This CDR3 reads CASSFATNEKLFF. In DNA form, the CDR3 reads TGTGCCAGCAGCTTCGCAACTAATGAAAAACTGTTTTTT. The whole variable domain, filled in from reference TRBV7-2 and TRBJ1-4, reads GAGVSQSPSNKVTEKGKDVELRCDPISGHTALYWYRQSLGQGLEFLIYFQGNSAPDKSGLPSDRFSAERTGGSVSTLTIQRTQQEDSAVYLCASSFATNEKLFFGSGTQLSVL.